A single sample gave rise to the 9 T cell receptor beta chains below, sequenced in a study of T cells in Graves' hyperthyroidism and ophthalmopathy. The TCR beta CDR3 regions underwent amplification using RNA transcripts as the source. First-round RT-PCR targeting the TCR CDR3 was performed with the HTBI primer set. TCRdb passed the multiplex PCR reads through MiXCR, listing each CDR3 protein once. The sample has more than 300,000 distinct CDR3 sequences; about a fifth are singletons. The sample was blood. The receptor source for this set is a man aged 18 to 30 with Graves' ophthalmopathy.

Notes on this clonotype: One end of the junction varies from germline; a read error may be responsible. This chain connects TRBV5-1 to TRBJ2-1; tentatively, D is TRBD2 (5 bases). Germline CDR1 SGHRS, CDR2 YFSETQ. The CDR3 loop spans 16 amino acids. The CDR3 region is CASSLLYPGEEDEQLF. The CDR3 DNA is TGCGCCAGCAGCTTGCTCTATCCAGGTGAGGAGGATGAGCAGCTCTTC.

There are a few counts of this clonotype. The V call is TRBV12-3 or TRBV12-4, the J call TRBJ1-2; perhaps TRBD1 as D (6 bases). V was pared by 4 bases and J by 7 bases, with 16 bases between. The CDR3 contains 14 residues. For the CDR3, the DNA is TGTGCCAGCAGTTGGGGGCCGGCATTGCGTGGCTACACCTTC. Protein: CASSWGPALRGYTF.

This clonotype has only a few counts. The rearrangement uses TRBV10-3 and TRBJ1-4; D is ambiguous. The CDR3 is 12 amino acids. In germline, CDR1 is ENHRY, CDR2 SYGVKD. Deletions cut 3 bases from V and 6 bases from J, with 5 bases between. This CDR3 reads CAISDKDEKLFF. Written as DNA, the CDR3 is TGTGCCATCAGTGATAAGGATGAAAAACTGTTTTTT.

This clonotype was detected only a few times. V and J are TRBV6-1 and TRBJ2-7; D gene unclear. Germline CDR1 is MNHNS and CDR2 is SASEGT. CDR3 length: 9 amino acids. V lost 7 bases, J lost 9 bases, and 7 bases lay in between. CDR3 bases: TGTGCCAGCACTTTCGGGCAGTACTTC. Amino acid sequence: CASTFGQYF.

This chain uses TRBV7-9 with TRBJ2-7, with D possibly matching TRBD2 (5 bases). Germline CDR1 SEHNR, CDR2 FQNEAQ (reference sequence). CDR3 length: 15 residues. V lost 5 bases and J lost 5, with 19 bases in between. CDR3 coding DNA: TGTGCCAGCAGCCTAAGCGGCTTGGAAAGACACGAGCAGTACTTC. Its translation is CASSLSGLERHEQYF.

This chain links TRBV28 with TRBJ2-7, with TRBD1 matching over 9 bases. The V gene's germline CDR1 is MDHEN and CDR2 SYDVKM. Losses at the gene ends were 5 bases for V and 5 bases for J; bases not matched to a gene: 10. The CDR3 length is 15 residues. The CDR3 nucleotides are TGTGCCAGCAGTCGCCCCGGGACAGGGATAGACGAGCAGTACTTC. Protein sequence: CASSRPGTGIDEQYF. Filled out from reference TRBV28 and TRBJ2-7, the complete variable domain reads DVKVTQSSRYLVKRTGEKVFLECVQDMDHENMFWYRQDPGLGLRLIYFSYDVKMKEKGDIPEGYSVSREKKERFSLILESASTNQTSMYLCASSRPGTGIDEQYFGPGTRLTVT.

This clonotype was observed at least ten times. The J gene is TRBJ2-7, the V gene TRBV6-1, with TRBD1 matching 11 bases. Germline-derived CDR1 and CDR2 are MNHNS and SASEGT. J lost 3 bases, V lost 5 bases, and 3 bases had no gene match. The CDR3 is 14 residues long. The chain's CDR3 is CASSPGQGGYEQYF. The CDR3 region has the DNA TGTGCCAGCAGTCCGGGACAGGGGGGCTACGAGCAGTACTTC.

This clonotype came up many times. The chain couples TRBV9 to TRBJ1-1; no reliable D call. Trimming cost V 3 bases and J 1 base, with 10 bases left between them. Germline V CDR1 and CDR2: SGDLS, YYNGEE. The CDR3 consists of 14 residues. For the CDR3, the DNA is TGTGCCAGCAGCGCGGCAGCCCAGAACACTGAAGCTTTCTTT. It translates to CASSAAAQNTEAFF.

The chain recombines TRBV5-1 with TRBJ1-2; 10 nucleotides match TRBD1. CDR1 SGHRS and CDR2 YFSETQ come from the germline V gene. V trimming: 0 bases; J trimming: 8 bases; junction bases outside the gene matches: 7. The length of the CDR3 is 15 residues. CDR3 in DNA: TGCGCCAGCAGCTTGGATCCAGGGACAGGGGACGGCTACACCTTC. This codes for CASSLDPGTGDGYTF.